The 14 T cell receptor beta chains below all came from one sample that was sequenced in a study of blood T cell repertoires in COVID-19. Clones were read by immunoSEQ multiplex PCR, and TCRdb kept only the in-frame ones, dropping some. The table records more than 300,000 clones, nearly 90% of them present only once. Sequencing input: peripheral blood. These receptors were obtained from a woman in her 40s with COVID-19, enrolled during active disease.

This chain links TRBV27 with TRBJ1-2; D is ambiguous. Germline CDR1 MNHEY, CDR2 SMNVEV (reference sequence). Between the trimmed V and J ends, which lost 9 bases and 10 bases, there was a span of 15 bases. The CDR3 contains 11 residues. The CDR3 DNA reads TGTGCCAGACCTCCGGGTGCATACTACACCTTC. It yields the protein CARPPGAYYTF.

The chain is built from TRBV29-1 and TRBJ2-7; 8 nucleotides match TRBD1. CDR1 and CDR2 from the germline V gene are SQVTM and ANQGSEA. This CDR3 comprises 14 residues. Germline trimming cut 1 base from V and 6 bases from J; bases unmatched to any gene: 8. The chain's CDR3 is CSVEVGTGAGEQYF. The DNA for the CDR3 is TGCAGCGTTGAAGTGGGGACAGGAGCGGGCGAGCAGTACTTC.

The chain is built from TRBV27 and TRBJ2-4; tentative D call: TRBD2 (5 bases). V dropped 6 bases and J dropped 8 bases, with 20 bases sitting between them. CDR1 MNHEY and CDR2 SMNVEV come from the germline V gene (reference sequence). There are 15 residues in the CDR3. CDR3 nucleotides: TGTGCCAGCAGCCGTGGACTCACGATTGGGGACATTCAGTACTTC. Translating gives CASSRGLTIGDIQYF.

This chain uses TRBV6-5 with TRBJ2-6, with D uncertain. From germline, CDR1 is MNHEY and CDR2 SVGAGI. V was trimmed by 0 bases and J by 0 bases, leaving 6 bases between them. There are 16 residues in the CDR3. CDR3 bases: TGTGCCAGCAGTTACTCGCGCGGCTCTGGGGCCAACGTCCTGACTTTC. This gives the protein CASSYSRGSGANVLTF.

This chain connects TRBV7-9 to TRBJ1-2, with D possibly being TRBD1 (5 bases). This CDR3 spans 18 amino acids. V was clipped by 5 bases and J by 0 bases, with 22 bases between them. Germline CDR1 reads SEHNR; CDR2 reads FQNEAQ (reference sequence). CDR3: CASSQQWRGPYTNYGYTF. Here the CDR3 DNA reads TGTGCCAGCAGCCAACAATGGAGGGGCCCATACACTAACTATGGCTACACCTTC. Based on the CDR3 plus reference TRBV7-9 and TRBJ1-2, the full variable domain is DTGVSQNPRHKITKRGQNVTFRCDPISEHNRLYWYRQTLGQGPEFLTYFQNEAQLEKSRLLSDRFSAERPKGSFSTLEIQRTEQGDSAMYLCASSQQWRGPYTNYGYTFGSGTRLTVV.

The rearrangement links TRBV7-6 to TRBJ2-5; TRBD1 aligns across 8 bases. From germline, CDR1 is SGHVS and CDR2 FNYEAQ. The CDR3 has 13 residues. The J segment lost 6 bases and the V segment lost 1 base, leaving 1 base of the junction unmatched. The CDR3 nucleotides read TGTGCCAGCAGCTTAGGACAGGGGCAGACCCAGTACTTC. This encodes CASSLGQGQTQYF.

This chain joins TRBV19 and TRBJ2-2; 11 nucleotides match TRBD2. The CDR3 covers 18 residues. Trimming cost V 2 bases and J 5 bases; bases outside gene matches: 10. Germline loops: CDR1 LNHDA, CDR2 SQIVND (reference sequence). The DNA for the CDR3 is TGTGCCAGTAGTATACCCTTTAGCGGGAGGGCGAGAACCGGGGAGCTGTTTTTT. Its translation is CASSIPFSGRARTGELFF. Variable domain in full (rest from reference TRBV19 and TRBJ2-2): DGGITQSPKYLFRKEGQNVTLSCEQNLNHDAMYWYRQDPGQGLRLIYYSQIVNDFQKGDIAEGYSVSREKKESFPLTVTSAQKNPTAFYLCASSIPFSGRARTGELFFGEGSRLTVL.

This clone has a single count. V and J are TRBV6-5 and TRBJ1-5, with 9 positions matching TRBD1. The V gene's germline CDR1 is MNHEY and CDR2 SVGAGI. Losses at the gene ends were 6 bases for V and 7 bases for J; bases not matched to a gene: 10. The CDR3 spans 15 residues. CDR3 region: CASSAVQGAGQPQHF. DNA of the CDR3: TGTGCCAGCAGCGCCGTACAGGGGGCAGGGCAGCCCCAGCATTTT.

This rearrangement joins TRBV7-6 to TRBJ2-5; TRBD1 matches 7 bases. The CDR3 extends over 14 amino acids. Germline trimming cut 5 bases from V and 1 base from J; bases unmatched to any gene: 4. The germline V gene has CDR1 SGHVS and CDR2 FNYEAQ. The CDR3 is CASSRGGSQETQYF. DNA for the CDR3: TGTGCCAGCAGCCGAGGGGGCAGCCAAGAGACCCAGTACTTC.

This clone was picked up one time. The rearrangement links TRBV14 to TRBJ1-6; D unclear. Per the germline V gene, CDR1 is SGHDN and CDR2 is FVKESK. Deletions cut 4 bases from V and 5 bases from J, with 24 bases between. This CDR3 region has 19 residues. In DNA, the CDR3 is TGTGCCAGCAGCCTCCCCCACGGGGAGCTCTTGTTCCATAATTCACCCCTCCACTTT. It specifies CASSLPHGELLFHNSPLHF.

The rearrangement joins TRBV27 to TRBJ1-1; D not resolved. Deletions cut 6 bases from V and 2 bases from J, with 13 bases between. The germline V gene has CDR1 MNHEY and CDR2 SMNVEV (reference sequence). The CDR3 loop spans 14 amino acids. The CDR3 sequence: CASSLRRGNTEAFF. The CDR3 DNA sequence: TGTGCCAGCAGCCTCAGGCGGGGAAACACTGAAGCTTTCTTT.

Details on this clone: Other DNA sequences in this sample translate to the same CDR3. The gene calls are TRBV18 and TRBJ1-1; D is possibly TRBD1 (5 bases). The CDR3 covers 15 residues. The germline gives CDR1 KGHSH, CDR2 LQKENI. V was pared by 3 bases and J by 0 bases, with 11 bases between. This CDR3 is CASSPRGGVNTEAFF. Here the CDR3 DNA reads TGTGCCAGCTCACCCCGGGGGGGGGTGAACACTGAAGCTTTCTTT.

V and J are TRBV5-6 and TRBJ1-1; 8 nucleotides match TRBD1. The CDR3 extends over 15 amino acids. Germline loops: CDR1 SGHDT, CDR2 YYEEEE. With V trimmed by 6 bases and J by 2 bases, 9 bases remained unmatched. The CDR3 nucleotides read TGTGCCAGCACTAAACTTCAGGGGGCAAACACTGAAGCTTTCTTT. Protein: CASTKLQGANTEAFF.

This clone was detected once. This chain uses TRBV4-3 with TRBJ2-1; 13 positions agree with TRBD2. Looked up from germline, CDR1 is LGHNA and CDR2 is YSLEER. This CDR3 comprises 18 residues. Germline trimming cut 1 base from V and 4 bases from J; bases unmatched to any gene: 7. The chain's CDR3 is CASSQGLAGGSKYNEQFF. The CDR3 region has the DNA TGCGCCAGCAGCCAAGGACTAGCGGGGGGATCGAAATACAATGAGCAGTTCTTC.